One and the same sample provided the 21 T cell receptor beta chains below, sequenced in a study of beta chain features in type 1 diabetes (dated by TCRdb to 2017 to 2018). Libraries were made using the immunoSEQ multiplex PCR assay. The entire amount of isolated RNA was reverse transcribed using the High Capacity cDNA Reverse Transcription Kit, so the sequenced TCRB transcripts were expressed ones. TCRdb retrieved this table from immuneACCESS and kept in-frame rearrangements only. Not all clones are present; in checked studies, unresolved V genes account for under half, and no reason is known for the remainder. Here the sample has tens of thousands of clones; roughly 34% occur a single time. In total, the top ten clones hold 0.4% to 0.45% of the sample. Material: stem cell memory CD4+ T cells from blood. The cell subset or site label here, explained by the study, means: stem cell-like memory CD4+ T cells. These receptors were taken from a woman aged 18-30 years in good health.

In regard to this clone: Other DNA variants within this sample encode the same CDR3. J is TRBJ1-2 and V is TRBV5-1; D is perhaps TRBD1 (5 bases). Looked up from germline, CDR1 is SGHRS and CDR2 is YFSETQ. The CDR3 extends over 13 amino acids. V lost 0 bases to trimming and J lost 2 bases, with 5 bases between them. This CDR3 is CASSLGQNYGYTF. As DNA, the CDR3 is TGCGCCAGCAGCTTGGGACAGAACTATGGCTACACCTTC.

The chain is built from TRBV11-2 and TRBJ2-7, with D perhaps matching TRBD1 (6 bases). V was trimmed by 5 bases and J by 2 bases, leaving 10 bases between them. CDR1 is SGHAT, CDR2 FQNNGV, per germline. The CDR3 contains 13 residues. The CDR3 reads CASSRQETYEQYF. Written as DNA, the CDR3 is TGTGCCAGCAGCCGACAGGAAACCTACGAGCAGTACTTC.

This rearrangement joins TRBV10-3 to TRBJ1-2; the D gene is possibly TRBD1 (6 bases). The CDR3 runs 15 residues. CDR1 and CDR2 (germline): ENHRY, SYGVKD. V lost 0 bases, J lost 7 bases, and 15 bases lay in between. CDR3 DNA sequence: TGTGCCATCAGTGAGTCGAATGGCAGGGGTGGTGGCTACACCTTC. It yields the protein CAISESNGRGGGYTF.

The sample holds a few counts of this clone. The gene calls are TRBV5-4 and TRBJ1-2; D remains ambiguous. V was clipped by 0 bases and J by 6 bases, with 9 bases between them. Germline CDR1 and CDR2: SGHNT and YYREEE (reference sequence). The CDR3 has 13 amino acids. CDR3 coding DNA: TGTGCCAGCAGCTTGGCGGGGATCGATGGCTACACCTTC. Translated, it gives CASSLAGIDGYTF.

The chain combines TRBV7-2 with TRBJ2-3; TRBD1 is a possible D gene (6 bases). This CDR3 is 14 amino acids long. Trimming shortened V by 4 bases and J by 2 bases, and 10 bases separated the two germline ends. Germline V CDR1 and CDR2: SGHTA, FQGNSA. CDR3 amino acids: CASSYRVNTDTQYF. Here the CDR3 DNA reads TGTGCCAGCAGCTACAGGGTGAACACAGATACGCAGTATTTT.

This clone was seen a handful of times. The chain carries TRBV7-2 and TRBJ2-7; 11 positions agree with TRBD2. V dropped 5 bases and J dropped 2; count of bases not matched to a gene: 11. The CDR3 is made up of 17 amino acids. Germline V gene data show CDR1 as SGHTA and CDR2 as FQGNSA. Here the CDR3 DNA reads TGTGCCAGCAGCGTCGCGTATAGTAGCGGGGGGGCCTACGAGCAGTACTTC. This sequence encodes CASSVAYSSGGAYEQYF.

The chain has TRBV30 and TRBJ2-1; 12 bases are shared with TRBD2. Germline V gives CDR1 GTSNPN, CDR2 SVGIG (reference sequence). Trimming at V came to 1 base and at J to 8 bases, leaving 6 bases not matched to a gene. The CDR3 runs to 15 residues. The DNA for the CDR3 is TGTGCCTGGAGTGCCCTAGCGGGAGGGAGGTATGAGCAGTTCTTC. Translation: CAWSALAGGRYEQFF.

CDR3 in amino acids: CASSLDRANEQYF. Written as DNA, the CDR3 is TGTGCCAGCAGCCTGGACAGGGCGAACGAGCAGTACTTC. The J gene is TRBJ2-7, the V gene TRBV7-2; 8 bases are a match to TRBD1. J was trimmed by 5 bases and V by 5 bases; bases with no gene match: 5. Germline V gene lookup returns CDR1 SGHTA and CDR2 FQGNSA. The CDR3 extends over 13 amino acids.

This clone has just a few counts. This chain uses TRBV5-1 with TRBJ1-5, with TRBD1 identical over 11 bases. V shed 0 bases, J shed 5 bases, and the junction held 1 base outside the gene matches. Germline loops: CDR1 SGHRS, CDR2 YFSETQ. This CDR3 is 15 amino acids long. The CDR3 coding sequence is TGCGCCAGCAGCTTGGGGACAGGGGGCTATCAGCCCCAGCATTTT. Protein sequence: CASSLGTGGYQPQHF.

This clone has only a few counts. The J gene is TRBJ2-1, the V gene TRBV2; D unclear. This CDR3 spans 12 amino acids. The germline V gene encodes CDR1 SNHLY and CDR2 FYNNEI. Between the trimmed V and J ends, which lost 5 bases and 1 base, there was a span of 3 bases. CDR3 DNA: TGTGCCAGCAGTCCTTCCTACAATGAGCAGTTCTTC. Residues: CASSPSYNEQFF.

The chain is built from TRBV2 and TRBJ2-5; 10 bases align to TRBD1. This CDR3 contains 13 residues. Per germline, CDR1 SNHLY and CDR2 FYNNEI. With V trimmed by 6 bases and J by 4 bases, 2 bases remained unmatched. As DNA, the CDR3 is TGTGCCAGCAGCGGACAGGGGGGAGAGACCCAGTACTTC. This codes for CASSGQGGETQYF.

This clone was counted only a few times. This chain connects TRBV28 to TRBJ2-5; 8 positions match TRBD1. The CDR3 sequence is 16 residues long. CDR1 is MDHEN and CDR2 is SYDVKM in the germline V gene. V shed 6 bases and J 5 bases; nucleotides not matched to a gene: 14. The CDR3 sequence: CASSSLRDRLQETQYF. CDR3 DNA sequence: TGTGCCAGCAGCTCTTTGAGGGACAGGCTACAGGAGACCCAGTACTTC.

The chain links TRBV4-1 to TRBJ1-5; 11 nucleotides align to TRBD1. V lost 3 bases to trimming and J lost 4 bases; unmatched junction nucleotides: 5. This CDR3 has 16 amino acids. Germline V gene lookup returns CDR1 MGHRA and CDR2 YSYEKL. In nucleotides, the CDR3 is TGCGCCAGCAGCCAGGCCGGGACAGGGGGTAATCAGCCCCAGCATTTT. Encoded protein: CASSQAGTGGNQPQHF.

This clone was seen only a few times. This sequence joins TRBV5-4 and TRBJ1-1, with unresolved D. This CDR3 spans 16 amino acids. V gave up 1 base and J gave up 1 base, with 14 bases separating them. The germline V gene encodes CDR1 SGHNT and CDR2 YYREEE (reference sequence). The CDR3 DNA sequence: TGTGCCAGCAGCTTGTTGGCCCAAGGCGGGAACACTGAAGCTTTCTTT. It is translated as CASSLLAQGGNTEAFF.

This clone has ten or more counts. The CDR3 region has the DNA TGCGCCAGCAGTTCACGCGCGGTCTTCCAGTACTTC. Amino acids: CASSSRAVFQYF. The rearrangement joins TRBV23-1 to TRBJ2-7; D remains ambiguous. TRBV23-1 belongs to the ORF category, with a function that is uncertain. With 5 bases removed from V and 10 bases from J, the gap between germline ends came to 15 bases. The CDR3 is made up of 12 amino acids.

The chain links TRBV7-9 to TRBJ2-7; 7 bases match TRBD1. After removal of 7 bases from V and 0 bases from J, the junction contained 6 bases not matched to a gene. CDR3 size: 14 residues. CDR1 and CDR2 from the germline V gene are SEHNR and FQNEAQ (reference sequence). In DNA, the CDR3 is TGTGCCAGCAAAAAGACAGGGAGCTCCTACGAGCAGTACTTC. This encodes CASKKTGSSYEQYF. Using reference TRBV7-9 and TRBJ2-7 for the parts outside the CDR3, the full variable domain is DTGVSQNPRHKITKRGQNVTFRCDPISEHNRLYWYRQTLGQGPEFLTYFQNEAQLEKSRLLSDRFSAERPKGSFSTLEIQRTEQGDSAMYLCASKKTGSSYEQYFGPGTRLTVT.

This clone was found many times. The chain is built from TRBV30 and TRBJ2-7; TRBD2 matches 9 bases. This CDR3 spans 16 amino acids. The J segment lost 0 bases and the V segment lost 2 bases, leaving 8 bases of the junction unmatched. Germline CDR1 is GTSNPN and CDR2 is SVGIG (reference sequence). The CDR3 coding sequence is TGTGCCTGGAGTTCAGGACTAGCGTACTCCTCCTACGAGCAGTACTTC. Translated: CAWSSGLAYSSYEQYF.

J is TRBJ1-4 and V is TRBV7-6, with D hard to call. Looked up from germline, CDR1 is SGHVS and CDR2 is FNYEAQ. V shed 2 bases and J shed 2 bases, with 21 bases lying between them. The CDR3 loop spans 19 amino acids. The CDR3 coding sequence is TGTGCCAGCAGCTTATTGGCTTCGGGGTTAGGTCGGACTAATGAAAAACTGTTTTTT. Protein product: CASSLLASGLGRTNEKLFF.

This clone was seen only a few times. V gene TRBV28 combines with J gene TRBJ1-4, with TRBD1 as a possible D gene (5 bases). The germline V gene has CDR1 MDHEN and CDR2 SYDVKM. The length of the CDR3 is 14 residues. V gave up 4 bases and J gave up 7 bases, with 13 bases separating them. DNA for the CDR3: TGTGCCAGCAGTTCGGGTCAGGGAAGTGAAAAACTGTTTTTT. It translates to CASSSGQGSEKLFF.

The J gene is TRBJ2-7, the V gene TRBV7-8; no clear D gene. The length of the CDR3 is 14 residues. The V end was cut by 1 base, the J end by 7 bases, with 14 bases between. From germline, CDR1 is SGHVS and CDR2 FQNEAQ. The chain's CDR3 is CASSLVGTLGEQYF. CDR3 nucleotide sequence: TGTGCCAGCAGCTTAGTAGGTACCCTCGGGGAGCAGTACTTC.

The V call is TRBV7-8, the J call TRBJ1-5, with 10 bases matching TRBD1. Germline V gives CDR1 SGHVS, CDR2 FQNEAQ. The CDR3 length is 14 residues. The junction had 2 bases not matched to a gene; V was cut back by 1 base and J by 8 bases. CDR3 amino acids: CASSLGQGAEPQHF. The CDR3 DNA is TGTGCCAGCAGCTTAGGACAGGGGGCTGAGCCCCAGCATTTT.